These T cell receptor beta chains were read from a single sample in a study of blood T cell repertoires in COVID-19. Using immunoSEQ multiplex PCR, the repertoire was profiled, and TCRdb retains in-frame clones only, with some absent. The sample consists of under 300,000 clones, about 88% of them appearing once. Sample: peripheral blood. These receptors originate from a human donor with COVID-19, enrolled during active disease. The donor label of this sample is uncertain. CDR3s include the opening cysteine and the closing phenylalanine or tryptophan. Fields, in order: V gene, J gene, D gene, clone size, CDR3 protein, CDR3 DNA. The D gene is left open where the match is weak. The size field is filled for only some rows; it gives once, few, many or a size class.

TRBV19	TRBJ1-1	TRBD1	-	CASSPSRTGMTEAFF	TGTGCCAGTAGTCCGAGTCGGACAGGGATGACTGAAGCTTTCTTT
TRBV27	TRBJ1-2	TRBD1	-	CASSYSYGTGYGYTF	TGTGCCAGCAGCTATTCGTACGGGACAGGGTATGGCTACACCTTC
TRBV27	TRBJ2-3	TRBD2	-	CASRWGLASDTQYF	TGTGCCAGTAGGTGGGGACTAGCCTCAGATACGCAGTATTTT
TRBV4-1	TRBJ2-1	TRBD1	-	CASSQGVGGQGAGRQFF	TGCGCCAGCAGCCAGGGTGTGGGGGGACAGGGGGCTGGGAGGCAGTTCTTC
TRBV19	TRBJ1-4	TRBD1	once	CASSILPRQGGEKLFF	TGTGCCAGTAGTATCTTACCCAGACAGGGCGGCGAAAAACTGTTTTTT
TRBV30	TRBJ1-1	-	-	CAWRRTVGDTEAFF	TGTGCCTGGAGGCGGACAGTGGGGGACACTGAAGCTTTCTTT
TRBV5-1	TRBJ1-2	TRBD1	-	CASSLLTGAGGNYGYTF	TGCGCCAGCAGCTTGCTTACCGGGGCAGGGGGTAACTATGGCTACACCTTC
TRBV9	TRBJ2-7	-	-	CASSPRFEAYEQYF	TGTGCCAGCAGCCCTAGGTTTGAGGCTTACGAGCAGTACTTC
TRBV19	TRBJ2-7	TRBD1	-	CASSIGTGYYEQYF	TGTGCCAGTAGTATTGGGACAGGCTACTACGAGCAGTACTTC
TRBV19	TRBJ1-1	TRBD1	-	CASRGTGTWRTEAFF	TGTGCCAGTAGGGGGACAGGGACCTGGCGCACTGAAGCTTTCTTT
TRBV4-1	TRBJ1-2	-	-	CASRPPNMFGYTF	TGCGCCAGCCGCCCCCCCAACATGTTTGGCTACACCTTC
TRBV5-4	TRBJ2-2	TRBD1	few	CASSRGQGASTGELFF	TGTGCCAGCAGCAGGGGACAGGGGGCGAGCACCGGGGAGCTGTTTTTT
TRBV28	TRBJ2-3	-	-	CASRLVGRGTQYF	TGTGCCAGCCGTTTAGTGGGCCGTGGTACGCAGTATTTT
TRBV4-1	TRBJ2-7	TRBD1	once	CASSQRVGQEVEQYF	TGCGCCAGCAGCCAGAGGGTGGGACAGGAGGTCGAGCAGTACTTC
TRBV7-2	TRBJ1-2	TRBD1	-	CASSLVRGQVNYGYTF	TGTGCCAGCAGCTTAGTTAGGGGGCAGGTTAACTATGGCTACACCTTC
TRBV5-1	TRBJ2-3	-	-	CASRELARPTTDTQYF	TGCGCCAGCAGGGAATTAGCCCGACCGACCACAGATACGCAGTATTTT
TRBV3-1/TRBV3-2	TRBJ1-1	-	once	CASSQASGGVMNTEAFF	TGTGCCAGCAGCCAAGCGTCGGGAGGGGTAATGAACACTGAAGCTTTCTTT
TRBV6-5	TRBJ1-1	TRBD1	-	CASKGGISTEAFF	TGTGCCAGCAAAGGGGGCATAAGCACTGAAGCTTTCTTT
TRBV7-2	TRBJ2-7	-	once	CASSPGGLPYEQYF	TGTGCCAGCAGCCCCGGCGGGTTACCGTACGAGCAGTACTTC
TRBV24-1	TRBJ2-7	-	-	CATSDFPLNEQYF	TGTGCCACCAGTGATTTCCCCCTAAACGAGCAGTACTTC
TRBV3-1/TRBV3-2	TRBJ1-6	TRBD1	once	CASSQGQGHNSPLHF	TGTGCCAGCAGCCAAGGACAGGGGCACAATTCACCCCTCCACTTT
TRBV27	TRBJ1-1	TRBD1	-	CASSSNPRTGGTEAFF	TGTGCCAGCAGTTCAAACCCCAGGACAGGGGGTACTGAAGCTTTCTTT
TRBV12-5	TRBJ1-1	-	-	CASGLFELSPNTEAFF	TGTGCTAGTGGTTTGTTCGAACTAAGTCCCAACACTGAAGCTTTCTTT
TRBV7-2	TRBJ2-7	-	-	CASSPDWLSHEQYF	TGTGCCAGCAGCCCCGACTGGCTATCCCACGAGCAGTACTTC
TRBV4-1	TRBJ2-7	TRBD2	-	CASSPGERESYEQYF	TGCGCCAGCAGCCCCGGCGAGCGGGAATCCTACGAGCAGTACTTC
TRBV7-3	TRBJ1-6	-	-	CASSASINSPLHF	TGTGCCAGCAGCGCCAGTATAAATTCACCCCTCCACTTT
TRBV13	TRBJ1-2	-	few	CASSSGTSYGYTF	TGTGCCAGCAGCTCCGGGACAAGCTATGGCTACACCTTC
TRBV19	TRBJ2-4	-	-	CASRESGYRDIQYF	TGTGCCAGTAGGGAATCGGGGTATCGGGACATTCAGTACTTC
TRBV19	TRBJ2-7	TRBD1	-	CASSTRDRAREQYF	TGTGCCAGTAGTACCCGGGACAGGGCTCGCGAGCAGTACTTC
TRBV4-2	TRBJ2-7	TRBD1	-	CASSQVKGGPSYEQYF	TGTGCCAGCAGCCAAGTTAAAGGGGGCCCTTCTTACGAGCAGTACTTC
TRBV19	TRBJ1-5	TRBD1	few	CASTGTGSNQPQHF	TGTGCCAGTACGGGGACAGGGAGCAATCAGCCCCAGCATTTT
TRBV12-3/TRBV12-4	TRBJ1-3	-	few	CASSFSDTGQPYF	TGTGCCAGCAGTTTTTCCGATACAGGACAGCCTTATTTT
TRBV7-3	TRBJ2-3	-	-	CASSLSRGSTDTQYF	TGTGCCAGCAGCTTATCCAGGGGAAGCACAGATACGCAGTATTTT
TRBV19	TRBJ2-3	-	-	CASSRGGRTDTQYF	TGTGCCAGTAGTAGAGGGGGAAGGACAGATACGCAGTATTTT
TRBV7-9	TRBJ1-3	-	-	CASSLGQFSGNTIYF	TGTGCCAGCAGCCTAGGACAGTTCTCTGGAAACACCATATATTTT
TRBV24-1	TRBJ1-2	TRBD1	-	CATSDSTGQGLYGYTF	TGTGCCACCAGTGATTCTACCGGACAGGGGTTATATGGCTACACCTTC
TRBV2	TRBJ1-2	TRBD1	-	CASSVGTETNYGYTF	TGTGCCAGCAGTGTTGGGACAGAGACTAACTATGGCTACACCTTC
TRBV19	TRBJ1-6	-	-	CASGAGNSPLHF	TGTGCCAGTGGGGCAGGTAATTCACCCCTCCACTTT
TRBV27	TRBJ1-1	TRBD1	-	CASSSWTGGNTEAFF	TGTGCCAGCAGTTCCTGGACAGGGGGCAACACTGAAGCTTTCTTT
TRBV19	TRBJ1-5	TRBD1	once	CASRDREGVNSNQPQHF	TGTGCCAGCAGGGACAGGGAAGGGGTAAATAGCAATCAGCCCCAGCATTTT
TRBV3-1/TRBV3-2	TRBJ1-2	-	-	CASTPGPDNYGYTF	TGTGCCAGCACCCCAGGCCCAGACAACTATGGCTACACCTTC
TRBV6-4	TRBJ2-7	-	-	CASSRDLDYEQYF	TGTGCCAGCAGCCGGGACTTAGATTACGAGCAGTACTTC
TRBV28	TRBJ2-7	TRBD1	-	CASSSELTGDEQYF	TGTGCCAGCAGTTCCGAACTTACAGGGGACGAGCAGTACTTC
TRBV18	TRBJ1-3	TRBD1	-	CASSPESTGTGNTIYF	TGTGCCAGCTCACCCGAATCGACAGGGACTGGAAACACCATATATTTT
TRBV7-2	TRBJ2-1	TRBD1	-	CASSWGQVEYNEQFF	TGTGCCAGCAGCTGGGGACAGGTTGAATACAATGAGCAGTTCTTC